Detailed here is one T cell receptor (beta chain). The CDR3 runs 15 residues. Germline assignment: CDR1 MDHEN and CDR2 SYDVKM. V was clipped by 2 bases and J by 4 bases; unmatched bases: 3. This sample was taken from a study of blood T cell repertoires in COVID-19. Method: immunoSEQ multiplex PCR; TCRdb's copy keeps in-frame clones and lacks some. Here the sample spans around 130,000 clones, roughly four fifths being singletons. The J gene is TRBJ2-7, the V gene TRBV28; TRBD2 matches 12 bases. The source is a woman older than 75 with acute or convalescent COVID-19. Source material: peripheral blood. The CDR3 region has the DNA TGTGCCAGCAGTTTAACTCTAGCGGGAGGGTACGAGCAGTACTTC. It is translated as CASSLTLAGGYEQYF.